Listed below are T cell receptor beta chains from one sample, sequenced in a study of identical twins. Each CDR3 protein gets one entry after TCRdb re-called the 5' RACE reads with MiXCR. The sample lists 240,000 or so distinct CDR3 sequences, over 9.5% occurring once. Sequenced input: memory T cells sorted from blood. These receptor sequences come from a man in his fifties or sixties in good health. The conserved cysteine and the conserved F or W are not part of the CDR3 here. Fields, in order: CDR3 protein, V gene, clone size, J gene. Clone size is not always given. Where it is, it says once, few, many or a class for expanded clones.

CDR3: ASSYTGTGSYNEQF; V: TRBV6-5; size: -; J: TRBJ2-1
CDR3: ASSLTSSTDTQY; V: TRBV7-2; size: many; J: TRBJ2-3
CDR3: ASSLPGSSTDTQY; V: TRBV28; size: many; J: TRBJ2-3
CDR3: ASSPSGIPPYEQY; V: TRBV28; size: few; J: TRBJ2-7
CDR3: ASSLGLAGWETQY; V: TRBV5-5; size: few; J: TRBJ2-5
CDR3: ASSLDGGFYNEQF; V: TRBV5-1; size: many; J: TRBJ2-1
CDR3: ASSLGSKTGELF; V: TRBV7-9; size: few; J: TRBJ2-2
CDR3: ASSKRLGPPPNEQF; V: TRBV11-2; size: -; J: TRBJ2-1
CDR3: SVVNRGPGEQY; V: TRBV29-1; size: few; J: TRBJ2-7
CDR3: ASSLGQGGGGELF; V: TRBV5-1; size: many; J: TRBJ2-2
CDR3: ASSQAASNEKLF; V: TRBV4-2; size: many; J: TRBJ1-4
CDR3: ASSHRTSGGTRGTGELF; V: TRBV4-2; size: many; J: TRBJ2-2
CDR3: ASSLVQSTDTQY; V: TRBV5-1; size: many; J: TRBJ2-3
CDR3: ASSQQGVTGYEQY; V: TRBV3-1; size: many; J: TRBJ2-7
CDR3: ASSLAEGAYGYT; V: TRBV7-9; size: many; J: TRBJ1-2